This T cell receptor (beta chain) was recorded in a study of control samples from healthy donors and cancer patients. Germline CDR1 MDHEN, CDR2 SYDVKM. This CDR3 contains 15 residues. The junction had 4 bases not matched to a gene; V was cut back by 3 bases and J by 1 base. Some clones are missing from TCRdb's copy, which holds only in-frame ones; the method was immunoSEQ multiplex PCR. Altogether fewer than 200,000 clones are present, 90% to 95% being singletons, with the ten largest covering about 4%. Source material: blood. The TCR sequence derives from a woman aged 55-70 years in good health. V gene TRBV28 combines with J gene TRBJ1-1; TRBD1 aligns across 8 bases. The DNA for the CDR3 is TGTGCCAGCAGTTTTACTGGACAGGGGAACACTGAAGCTTTCTTT. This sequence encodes CASSFTGQGNTEAFF.